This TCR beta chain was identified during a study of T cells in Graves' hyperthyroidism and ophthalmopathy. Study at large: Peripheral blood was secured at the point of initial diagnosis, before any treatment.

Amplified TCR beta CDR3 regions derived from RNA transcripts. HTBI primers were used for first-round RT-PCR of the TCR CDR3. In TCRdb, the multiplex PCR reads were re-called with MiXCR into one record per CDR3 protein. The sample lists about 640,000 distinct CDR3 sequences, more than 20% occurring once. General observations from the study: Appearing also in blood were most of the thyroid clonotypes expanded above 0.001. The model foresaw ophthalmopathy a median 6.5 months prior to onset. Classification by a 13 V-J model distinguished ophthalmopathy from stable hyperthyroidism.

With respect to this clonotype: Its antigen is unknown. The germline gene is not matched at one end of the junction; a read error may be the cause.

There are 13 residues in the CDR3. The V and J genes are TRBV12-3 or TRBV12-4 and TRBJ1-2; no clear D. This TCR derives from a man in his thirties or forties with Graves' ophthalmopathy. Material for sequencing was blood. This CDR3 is CASSFRTLYGYSF. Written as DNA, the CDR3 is TGTGCCAGCAGTTTCCGGACCCTCTATGGCTACAGCTTC.